One and the same sample provided the 10 T cell receptor beta chains below, sequenced in a study of metastatic and nonmetastatic thyroid tumors. TCRdb re-called clones via MiXCR from the PCR reads. The sample yields 7,500 to 10,000 clones, 35% seen once. There were no patients who had received any treatment before thyroid surgery. The sequencing input was tumor tissue. These receptors were obtained from a female donor with papillary thyroid cancer or a benign thyroid nodule (not recorded which). Some clones in this sample may be carry-over from other donors' samples.

In its sample, this clone is medium-sized. The V and J genes are TRBV5-1 and TRBJ1-2; TRBD1 matches at 7 bases. The trim removed 0 bases at V and 0 bases at J, leaving 8 bases unmatched. The CDR3 loop spans 17 amino acids. The germline V gene has CDR1 SGHRS and CDR2 YFSETQ. The CDR3 DNA reads as TGCGCCAGCAGCTTGGGCGACAGGGTTATGTCTAACTATGGCTACACCTTC. It encodes CASSLGDRVMSNYGYTF.

J is TRBJ1-1 and V is TRBV12-3 or TRBV12-4; TRBD1 agrees at 7 bases. V gave up 5 bases and J gave up 6 bases; unmatched junction bases: 6. The CDR3 runs to 13 residues. CDR3 nucleotides: TGTGCCAGCAGTCTCCGACAGGGATCTGAAGCTTTCTTT. It yields the protein CASSLRQGSEAFF.

This chain joins TRBV7-8 and TRBJ1-1; TRBD1 agrees at 9 bases. The ends lost 5 bases at V and 1 base at J; junction bases unmatched: 14. CDR1 and CDR2 (germline): SGHVS, FQNEAQ. The CDR3 runs 18 residues. This CDR3 reads CASSPPLRHRGRNTEAFF. The CDR3 DNA is TGTGCCAGCAGCCCACCCCTAAGACACAGGGGGCGGAACACTGAAGCTTTCTTT.

The rearrangement joins TRBV30 to TRBJ2-7, with no clear D. Germline V gene lookup returns CDR1 GTSNPN and CDR2 SVGIG (reference sequence). The CDR3 length is 11 residues. The germline V and J ends were trimmed by 2 bases and 6 bases, with 8 bases remaining between them. CDR3 nucleotide sequence: TGTGCCTGGAGTATTTCTCTCGAGCAGTACTTC. Translating gives CAWSISLEQYF.

A single count supports this clone. The chain couples TRBV20-1 to TRBJ2-5; D is perhaps TRBD2 (5 bases). Germline CDR1 is DFQATT and CDR2 is SNEGSKA (reference sequence). V was pared by 3 bases and J by 5 bases, with 10 bases between. The CDR3 is 12 amino acids. The CDR3, as DNA: TGCAGTGCTAGTGGACTTGAGGAGACCCAGTACTTC. It yields the protein CSASGLEETQYF.

This chain joins TRBV20-1 and TRBJ1-1; the match to TRBD1 covers 9 bases. CDR1 is DFQATT and CDR2 is SNEGSKA in the germline V gene (reference sequence). The CDR3 contains 13 residues. Here the CDR3 DNA reads TGCAGCTGGGAGGGGACAGGGACCACTGAAGCTTTCTTT. Translated, it gives CSWEGTGTTEAFF.

As to this clone: An end of the junction does not agree with germline; a read error may underlie this. V and J are TRBV7-9 and TRBJ2-7, with 8 bases aligning to TRBD1. Germline V lookup: CDR1 SEHNR, CDR2 FQNEAQ (reference sequence). The CDR3 covers 14 residues. The CDR3 DNA is TGTTCCAGCAGCTTACAGGGGGGTGTGTACGAGCAGTACTTC. It specifies CSSSLQGGVYEQYF.

The chain links TRBV3-1 to TRBJ2-5, with 11 bases matching TRBD2. J gave up 14 bases and V 4 bases, and 15 bases lay outside the gene matches. The V gene's germline CDR1 is LGHDT and CDR2 YNNKEL (reference sequence). This CDR3 contains 15 residues. CDR3 sequence (DNA): TGTGCCAGCAGCCGCCTGACTAGCGGGGCCACCCCCACATACTTC. This encodes CASSRLTSGATPTYF.

V and J are TRBV20-1 and TRBJ1-1; perhaps TRBD1 as D (5 bases). CDR1 and CDR2 from the germline V gene are DFQATT and SNEGSKA (reference sequence). This CDR3 comprises 14 residues. Trimming took off 2 bases at V and 2 bases at J, with 12 bases between the two ends. CDR3 protein: CSARRGYLNTEAFF. The CDR3 bases are TGCAGTGCTAGACGGGGGTATCTCAACACTGAAGCTTTCTTT.

This clone is labeled as medium-sized. V is TRBV7-2 and J is TRBJ2-7; D is ambiguous. Germline CDR1 and CDR2: SGHTA and FQGNSA. V dropped 3 bases and J dropped 0 bases, with 0 bases sitting between them. This CDR3 comprises 11 residues. This CDR3 is CASSFSYEQYF. In nucleotides, the CDR3 is TGTGCCAGCAGCTTCTCCTACGAGCAGTACTTC.